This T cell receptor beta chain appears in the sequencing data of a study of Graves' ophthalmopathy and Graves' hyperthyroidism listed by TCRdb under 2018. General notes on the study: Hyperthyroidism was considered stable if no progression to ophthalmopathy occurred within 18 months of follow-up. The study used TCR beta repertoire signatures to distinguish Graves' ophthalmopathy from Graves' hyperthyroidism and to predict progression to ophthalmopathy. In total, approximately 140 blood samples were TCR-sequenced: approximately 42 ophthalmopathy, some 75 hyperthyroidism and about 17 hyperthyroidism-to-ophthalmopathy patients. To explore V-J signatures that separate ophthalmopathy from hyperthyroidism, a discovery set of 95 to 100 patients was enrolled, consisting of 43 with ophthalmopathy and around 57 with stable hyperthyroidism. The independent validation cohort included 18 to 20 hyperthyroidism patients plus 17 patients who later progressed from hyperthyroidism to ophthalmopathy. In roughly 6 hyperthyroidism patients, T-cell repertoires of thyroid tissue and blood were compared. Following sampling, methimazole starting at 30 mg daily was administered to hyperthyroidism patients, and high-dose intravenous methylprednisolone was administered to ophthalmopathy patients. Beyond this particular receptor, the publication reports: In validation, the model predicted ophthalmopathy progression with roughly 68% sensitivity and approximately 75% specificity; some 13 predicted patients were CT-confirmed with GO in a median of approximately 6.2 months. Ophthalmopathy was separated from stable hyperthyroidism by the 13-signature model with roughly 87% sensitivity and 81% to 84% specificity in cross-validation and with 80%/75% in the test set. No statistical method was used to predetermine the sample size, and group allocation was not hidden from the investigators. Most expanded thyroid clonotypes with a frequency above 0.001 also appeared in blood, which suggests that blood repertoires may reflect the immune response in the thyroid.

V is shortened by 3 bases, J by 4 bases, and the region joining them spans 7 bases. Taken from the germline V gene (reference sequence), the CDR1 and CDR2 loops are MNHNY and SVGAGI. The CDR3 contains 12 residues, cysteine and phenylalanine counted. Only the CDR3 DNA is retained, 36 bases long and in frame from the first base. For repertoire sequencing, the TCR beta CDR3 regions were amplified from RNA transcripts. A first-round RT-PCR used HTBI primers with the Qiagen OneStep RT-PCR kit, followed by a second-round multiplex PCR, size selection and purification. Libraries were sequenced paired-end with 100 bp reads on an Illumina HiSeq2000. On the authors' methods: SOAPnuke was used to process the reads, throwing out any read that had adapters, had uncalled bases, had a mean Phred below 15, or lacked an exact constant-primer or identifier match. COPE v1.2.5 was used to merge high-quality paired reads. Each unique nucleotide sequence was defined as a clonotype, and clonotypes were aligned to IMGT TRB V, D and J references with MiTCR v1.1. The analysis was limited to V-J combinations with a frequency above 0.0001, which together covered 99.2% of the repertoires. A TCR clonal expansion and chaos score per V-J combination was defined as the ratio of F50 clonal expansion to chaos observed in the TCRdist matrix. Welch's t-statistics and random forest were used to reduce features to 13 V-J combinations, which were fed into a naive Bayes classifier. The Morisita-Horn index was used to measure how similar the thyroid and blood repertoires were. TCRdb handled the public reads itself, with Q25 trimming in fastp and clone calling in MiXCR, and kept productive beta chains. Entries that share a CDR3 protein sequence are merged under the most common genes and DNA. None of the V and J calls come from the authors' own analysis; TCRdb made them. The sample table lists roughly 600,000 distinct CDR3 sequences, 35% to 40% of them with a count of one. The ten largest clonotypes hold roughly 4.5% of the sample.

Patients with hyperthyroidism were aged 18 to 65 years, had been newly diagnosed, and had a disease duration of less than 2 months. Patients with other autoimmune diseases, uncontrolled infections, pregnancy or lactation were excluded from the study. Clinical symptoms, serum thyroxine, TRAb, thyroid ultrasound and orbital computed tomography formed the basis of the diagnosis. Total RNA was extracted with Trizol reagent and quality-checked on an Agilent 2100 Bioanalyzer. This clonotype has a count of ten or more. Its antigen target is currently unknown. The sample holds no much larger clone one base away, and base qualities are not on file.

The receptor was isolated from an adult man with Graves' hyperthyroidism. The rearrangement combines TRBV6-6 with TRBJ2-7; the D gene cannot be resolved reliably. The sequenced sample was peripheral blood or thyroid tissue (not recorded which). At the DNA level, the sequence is TGTGCCAGCAGTTATTCCGTATACGAGCAGTACTTC. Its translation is CASSYSVYEQYF.